A selection of T cell receptor beta chains follows, all from one sample in a study of shared clonotypes between healthy human individuals. Data came from immunoSEQ multiplex PCR; TCRdb stores just in-frame clones and leaves some out. Of approximately 2.1 million clones listed, roughly 93% are singletons. What was sequenced was naive CD4+ T cells from PBMCs. The receptors stem from a man between 18 and 29 years old in good health. Some clones in this sample may be carry-over from other donors' samples. Both conserved end residues are part of each CDR3. A D gene is named only where the DNA matches it firmly. Expanded clones are given a class, and other clones once, few, many or no size at all.

>TRBD1|few|TRBV28|TRBJ1-1
TGTGCCAGCAGTTTACGGACAGGGGTCATGAACACTGAAGCTTTCTTT
CASSLRTGVMNTEAFF
>.|.|TRBV9|TRBJ2-5
TGTGCCAGCAGCGTACAGTTGGCAGGGCAAGAGACCCAGTACTTC
CASSVQLAGQETQYF
>TRBD2|.|TRBV4-2|TRBJ2-5
TGTGCCAGCAGCCAAGAGGGAGGGGACCTGGGGGAGACCCAGTACTTC
CASSQEGGDLGETQYF
>.|.|TRBV29-1|TRBJ1-1
TGCAGCGCCAACAGGCAGATCGAAGCTTTCTTT
CSANRQIEAFF
>.|.|TRBV29-1|TRBJ2-1
TGCAGCGTCCCCCGGGTAGGGGAGAGCTCCTACAATGAGCAGTTCTTC
CSVPRVGESSYNEQFF
>.|.|TRBV6-1|TRBJ2-1
TGTGCCAGCAGCCTCATAGGGTCCTACAATGAGCAGTTCTTC
CASSLIGSYNEQFF
>.|.|TRBV5-4|TRBJ2-2
TGTGCCAGCAGCTTCCGGGGAGGGAACACCGGGGAGCTGTTTTTT
CASSFRGGNTGELFF
>TRBD1|.|TRBV10-3|TRBJ2-7
TGTGCCATCAGTGAGTTTTCGGGACAGAACTCCTACGAGCAGTACTTC
CAISEFSGQNSYEQYF
>.|.|TRBV9|TRBJ1-1
TGTGCCAGCAGCGTGAGGGGATCCGGCACTGAAGCTTTCTTT
CASSVRGSGTEAFF
>.|.|TRBV7-8|TRBJ1-1
TGTGCCAGCAGCCCGACTGGGACCGAAAGTGAAGCTTTCTTT
CASSPTGTESEAFF
>.|.|TRBV28|TRBJ1-4
TGTGCCAGCAGTCAGACCCAGGAGAATGAAAAACTGTTTTTT
CASSQTQENEKLFF
>.|few|TRBV2|TRBJ2-5
TGTGCCAGCAGTGGTCAGGGAGAGACCCAGTACTTC
CASSGQGETQYF
>TRBD1|.|TRBV28|TRBJ1-5
TGTGCCAGCGTTACAGGGGGGACTCAGCCCCAGCATTTT
CASVTGGTQPQHF
>.|.|TRBV5-1|TRBJ2-2
TGCGCCAGCGGTAGACAGACCACCGGGGAGCTGTTTTTT
CASGRQTTGELFF
>TRBD2|.|TRBV5-1|TRBJ2-7
TGCGCCAGCAGCATTAGCGGGCTAACCTACGAGCAGTACTTC
CASSISGLTYEQYF
>.|.|TRBV15|TRBJ2-7
TGTGCCACCAGCAGAAACCCTCAGAGCTCCTACGAGCAGTACTTC
CATSRNPQSSYEQYF
>TRBD2|.|TRBV7-2|TRBJ2-4
TGTGCCAGCAGCACCGGGACTAGCGGAAACATTCAGTACTTC
CASSTGTSGNIQYF
>TRBD2|.|TRBV5-1|TRBJ2-5
TGCGCCAGCAATCCGTTAGCGGGCAAACAAGAGACCCAGTACTTC
CASNPLAGKQETQYF
>.|.|TRBV20-1|TRBJ1-4
TGCAGTGCTAGTTTGAGTGAAAAACTGTTTTTT
CSASLSEKLFF
>.|.|TRBV5-1|TRBJ1-1
TGCGCCAGCAGCTTGGAAGCCCAGAACACTGAAGCTTTCTTT
CASSLEAQNTEAFF
>.|once|TRBV9|TRBJ2-2
TGTGCCAGCAGCGTAAGGGGCGGGTGGAACACCGGGGAGCTGTTTTTT
CASSVRGGWNTGELFF
>.|.|TRBV7-9|TRBJ1-5
TGTGCCAGCAGCTTAGGGCAGAATAGCAATCAGCCCCAGCATTTT
CASSLGQNSNQPQHF
>.|.|TRBV28|TRBJ2-1
TGTGCCAGCTCTCCGGGAAGGTCGAATGAGCAGTTCTTC
CASSPGRSNEQFF
>.|.|TRBV7-3|TRBJ2-3
TGTGCCAGCAGCTTACGCGGGGTGGGGGATACGCAGTATTTT
CASSLRGVGDTQYF
>.|few|TRBV10-3|TRBJ1-1
TGTGCCATCAGTGAAGGAATGAACAGACGAACCGCTGAAGCTTTCTTT
CAISEGMNRRTAEAFF
>.|.|TRBV19|TRBJ2-5
TGTGCCAGTAGTATAGAGCGGGCAGAGACCCAGTACTTC
CASSIERAETQYF
>.|.|TRBV4-1|TRBJ1-6
TGCGCCAGCAGCCAAGATCTCGGCCGGTATTCACCCCTCCACTTT
CASSQDLGRYSPLHF
>.|.|TRBV5-5|TRBJ1-3
TGTGCCAGCAGCTTGGACGGAAACACCATATATTTT
CASSLDGNTIYF
>.|.|TRBV5-1|TRBJ2-5
TGCGCCAGCAGCTTGACCCAGGGGGGCCAAGAGACCCAGTACTTC
CASSLTQGGQETQYF
>TRBD2|.|TRBV7-2|TRBJ2-7
TGTGCCAGCAGCCTCAGACCGGGACTAGCGGGATACGAGCAGTACTTC
CASSLRPGLAGYEQYF
>.|.|TRBV5-1|TRBJ2-1
TGCGCCAGCAGCTCACCCCCGGCAGGTGGGATGGACAATGAGCAGTTCTTC
CASSSPPAGGMDNEQFF
>TRBD1|.|TRBV6-1|TRBJ2-3
TGTGCCAGCAGTACGGGACAGGGGGCTACAGATACGCAGTATTTT
CASSTGQGATDTQYF
>.|once|TRBV6-1|TRBJ2-3
TGTGCCAGCAGTGAGAGGACACCTCCCTACACAGATACGCAGTATTTT
CASSERTPPYTDTQYF
>.|.|TRBV18|TRBJ2-5
TGTGCCAGCTCACCCCCAAACAGCGGGTCACAAGAGACCCAGTACTTC
CASSPPNSGSQETQYF
>.|.|TRBV28|TRBJ2-5
TGTGCCAGCAGCCCCTCTGGGGGGGAGACCCAGTACTTC
CASSPSGGETQYF
>.|.|TRBV27|TRBJ1-2
TGTGCCAGCAGCCTGGGACGGGGGAATGGCTACACCTTC
CASSLGRGNGYTF
>TRBD2|.|TRBV7-3|TRBJ2-1
TGTGCCAGCAGCCGACTAGCGGGAGCCTCCAATGAGCAGTTCTTC
CASSRLAGASNEQFF
>.|.|TRBV19|TRBJ1-5
TGTGCCAGTAGTAAAACCACGGCAGGGAAAAGTCAGCCCCAGCATTTT
CASSKTTAGKSQPQHF
>TRBD2|.|TRBV7-8|TRBJ2-7
TGTGCCAGCAGCTTTCCTGGCGGGAGGGCCTACGAGCAGTACTTC
CASSFPGGRAYEQYF
>TRBD2|.|TRBV5-3|TRBJ2-7
TGTGCCAGAAGCGGGGACATCGGACTAGCGGGAGGATTCCACGAATACGAGCAGTACTTC
CARSGDIGLAGGFHEYEQYF
>.|once|TRBV30|TRBJ1-2
TGTGCCGCCTCACCCTTGTTCCTAAACTATGGCTACACCTTC
CAASPLFLNYGYTF
>.|.|TRBV5-4|TRBJ2-2
TGTGCCAGCAGCCAACGAGGGGGGACCGGGGAGCTGTTTTTT
CASSQRGGTGELFF
>TRBD1|.|TRBV7-2|TRBJ1-3
TGTGCCAGCAGCTCTCGGACAGGGGCGTCTGGAAACACCATATATTTT
CASSSRTGASGNTIYF
>.|.|TRBV7-3|TRBJ2-3
TGTGCCAGCAGCACAGGCTCAAGCACAGATACGCAGTATTTT
CASSTGSSTDTQYF
>TRBD2|.|TRBV5-1|TRBJ2-5
TGCGCCAGCAGCTTGGGTGGCTCAGCGGGAGGGGGAGAGACCCAGTACTTC
CASSLGGSAGGGETQYF
>TRBD2|.|TRBV11-2|TRBJ2-5
TGTGCCAGCAGCCCCATATCGGGAGGAGAGACCCAGTACTTC
CASSPISGGETQYF
>TRBD2|once|TRBV5-1|TRBJ2-2
TGCGCCAGCAGATTCCTAGCGGGAGTTGACACCGGGGAGCTGTTTTTT
CASRFLAGVDTGELFF
>TRBD2|.|TRBV11-2|TRBJ2-2
TGTGCCAGCAGCTTTTGGTCGCGGGACTACACACCTGGGGAGCTGTTTTTT
CASSFWSRDYTPGELFF
>TRBD2|once|TRBV28|TRBJ2-3
TGTGCCAGCAGTCTAGCGGGAGCCGACACAGATACGCAGTATTTT
CASSLAGADTDTQYF
>TRBD2|.|TRBV5-1|TRBJ2-2
TGCGCCAGCAGCTTGGCCGCTAGCGGGAACACCGGGGAGCTGTTTTTT
CASSLAASGNTGELFF
>.|.|TRBV5-4|TRBJ2-1
TGTGCCAGCAGCCCTCCAGTCTCCCCCAATGAGCAGTTCTTC
CASSPPVSPNEQFF
>.|once|TRBV4-3|TRBJ1-4
TGCGCCAGCAGCCAAATGACCACGGAGGATGAAAAACTGTTTTTT
CASSQMTTEDEKLFF
>TRBD1|.|TRBV28|TRBJ1-5
TGTGCCACCAAAAGTCCGGGGACAGGGAACAATCAGCCCCAGCATTTT
CATKSPGTGNNQPQHF